This entry lists 29 T cell receptor beta chains sequenced from one sample in a study of cytomegalovirus exposure and HLA in healthy donors. With 60 Vbeta and 13 Jbeta primers, the PCR was carried out. The data were produced by immunoSEQ multiplex PCR, yet TCRdb's version contains in-frame clones alone and is incomplete. The sample has about 160,000 clones; around 85% are singletons. The material sequenced was PBMCs. Source of these receptors: a man aged 50 or older in good health and CMV-seropositive.

The V call is TRBV4-1, the J call TRBJ2-4; maybe TRBD1 (5 bases). Trimming left V 5 bases short and J 1 base short, with 12 bases between. The CDR3 extends over 15 amino acids. CDR1 is MGHRA and CDR2 is YSYEKL in the germline V gene. In DNA form, the CDR3 reads TGCGCCAGCAGCTGGCGAGCAGGGGCCAAAAACATTCAGTACTTC. This sequence encodes CASSWRAGAKNIQYF.

The CDR3 DNA reads TGTGCCAGCAGCTCAACGGGGATTTTGGATGAAAAACTGTTTTTT. This translates into CASSSTGILDEKLFF. The rearrangement links TRBV7-8 to TRBJ1-4; no definite D call. This CDR3 region has 15 residues. From germline, CDR1 is SGHVS and CDR2 FQNEAQ. V dropped 4 bases and J dropped 6 bases, with 15 bases sitting between them. Based on the CDR3 plus reference TRBV7-8 and TRBJ1-4, the full variable domain is GAGVSQSPRYKVAKRGQDVALRCDPISGHVSLFWYQQALGQGPEFLTYFQNEAQLDKSGLPSDRFFAERPEGSVSTLKIQRTQQEDSAVYLCASSSTGILDEKLFFGSGTQLSVL.

This sequence joins TRBV10-3 and TRBJ2-7; perhaps TRBD2 as D (6 bases). The CDR3 runs 14 residues. The V end lost 0 bases, the J end lost 7 bases, and 13 bases lay between the germline ends. Looked up from germline, CDR1 is ENHRY and CDR2 is SYGVKD. The CDR3 spells CAISESLAAGEQYF. The CDR3 DNA reads TGTGCCATCAGTGAGTCTCTGGCGGCGGGGGAGCAGTACTTC.

The genes are TRBV7-9 and TRBJ2-7; 11 bases line up with TRBD2. The CDR3 runs to 17 residues. The V and J ends lost 1 base and 2 bases, in that order; junction bases with no gene match: 7. Germline CDR1 and CDR2: SEHNR and FQNEAQ (reference sequence). Here the CDR3 reads CASSLELGTSGTYEQYF. CDR3 coding DNA: TGTGCCAGCAGCTTAGAACTCGGGACTAGCGGTACCTACGAGCAGTACTTC.

The V call is TRBV4-2, the J call TRBJ2-7, with 9 bases lining up with TRBD1. This CDR3 has 16 amino acids. After removal of 0 bases from V and 1 base from J, the junction contained 4 bases not matched to a gene. CDR1 and CDR2 from the germline V gene are LGHNA and YNFKEQ. The CDR3 reads CASSQDPGTGSYEQYF. CDR3 coding DNA: TGTGCCAGCAGCCAAGACCCCGGGACAGGGTCCTACGAGCAGTACTTC.

The gene calls are TRBV19 and TRBJ1-2, with D perhaps TRBD1 (6 bases). CDR1 is LNHDA, CDR2 SQIVND, per germline (reference sequence). V was pared by 5 bases and J by 4 bases, with 14 bases between. The CDR3 is made up of 14 amino acids. CDR3 nucleotides: TGTGCCAGTAGTGAACAACAGGGTAGCTATGGCTACACCTTC. Its translation is CASSEQQGSYGYTF. The entire variable domain, with the rest obtained from reference TRBV19 and TRBJ1-2, is as follows: DGGITQSPKYLFRKEGQNVTLSCEQNLNHDAMYWYRQDPGQGLRLIYYSQIVNDFQKGDIAEGYSVSREKKESFPLTVTSAQKNPTAFYLCASSEQQGSYGYTFGSGTRLTVV.

The sample holds one count of this clone. V usage is TRBV4-3 and J usage is TRBJ2-3, with D perhaps matching TRBD2 (5 bases). The CDR3 runs to 15 residues. V lost 0 bases and J lost 4, with 11 bases in between. CDR1 is LGHNA, CDR2 YSLEER, per germline. CDR3 DNA sequence: TGCGCCAGCAGCCAAGATTTGGAGGTGTCAGATACGCAGTATTTT. Translated, it gives CASSQDLEVSDTQYF.

The chain uses TRBV19 and TRBJ2-7; D is unresolved. The CDR3 consists of 11 residues. V was cut by 5 bases and J by 4 bases, with 6 bases left in between. CDR1 and CDR2 (germline): LNHDA, SQIVND (reference sequence). The CDR3 nucleotides are TGTGCCAGTAGTGCTAATTACGAGCAGTACTTC. This sequence encodes CASSANYEQYF.

This chain joins TRBV4-3 and TRBJ2-1; 11 bases match TRBD2. The CDR3 length is 16 residues. Germline V gene data show CDR1 as LGHNA and CDR2 as YSLEER. V was clipped by 4 bases and J by 2 bases; unmatched bases: 4. The CDR3 nucleotides are TGCGCCAGCAGCCCCCTACTAGCGGGAGCCTACAATGAGCAGTTCTTC. Its protein product is CASSPLLAGAYNEQFF.

The chain couples TRBV28 to TRBJ1-4; D is undetermined. This CDR3 has 14 residues. V dropped 2 bases and J dropped 5 bases, with 9 bases sitting between them. Looked up from germline, CDR1 is MDHEN and CDR2 is SYDVKM. The chain's CDR3 is CASSLDGVNEKLFF. Written as DNA, the CDR3 is TGTGCCAGCAGTTTAGACGGGGTAAATGAAAAACTGTTTTTT.

The rearrangement links TRBV28 to TRBJ1-2; D possibly corresponds to TRBD1 (5 bases). Deletions cut 8 bases from V and 7 bases from J, with 20 bases between. The CDR3 contains 14 residues. Germline V gene sequence: CDR1 MDHEN, CDR2 SYDVKM. CDR3 protein: CASQTRGEVRGYTF. CDR3 DNA sequence: TGTGCCAGCCAAACCCGGGGGGAAGTCCGTGGCTACACCTTC.

The chain is built from TRBV7-2 and TRBJ1-5, with 8 bases fitting TRBD1. Germline assignment: CDR1 SGHTA and CDR2 FQGNSA. The CDR3 totals 14 residues. With 5 bases clipped from V and 6 bases from J, the junction kept 6 bases outside the gene matches. The CDR3 nucleotides read TGTGCCAGCAGCCACGGACAGGGAGGTCAGCCCCAGCATTTT. Residues: CASSHGQGGQPQHF.

A single count supports this clone. This rearrangement joins TRBV5-1 to TRBJ2-3, with D unclear. Trimming took off 1 base at V and 4 bases at J, with 4 bases between the two ends. Germline lookup yields CDR1 SGHRS and CDR2 YFSETQ. The CDR3 consists of 12 residues. This chain's CDR3 is CASSLQSDTQYF. CDR3 nucleotides: TGCGCCAGCAGCTTGCAGTCAGATACGCAGTATTTT.

This chain joins TRBV29-1 and TRBJ2-5; TRBD1 matches at 10 bases. J lost 4 bases, V lost 3 bases, and 5 bases had no gene match. The CDR3 covers 14 residues. Germline CDR1 SQVTM, CDR2 ANQGSEA. In nucleotides, the CDR3 is TGCAGCGTTGAGACGACAGGGGGCGTAGAGACCCAGTACTTC. Its protein is CSVETTGGVETQYF.

This clone was seen more than once but under ten times. The rearrangement links TRBV29-1 to TRBJ1-2; perhaps TRBD1 as D (5 bases). V was pared by 2 bases and J by 3 bases, with 13 bases between. This CDR3 has 14 amino acids. The germline gives CDR1 SQVTM, CDR2 ANQGSEA. The CDR3 loop is CSVERGVEDYGYTF. The DNA of the CDR3 is TGCAGCGTTGAAAGGGGCGTTGAAGACTATGGCTACACCTTC.

The chain carries TRBV10-3 and TRBJ2-3; 10 bases are shared with TRBD2. The CDR3 contains 16 residues. Trimming took 3 bases from V and 6 from J; bases not matched to a gene: 9. CDR1 is ENHRY and CDR2 is SYGVKD in the germline V gene. The CDR3 loop is CAISDGGLAGEDTQYF. CDR3 sequence (DNA): TGTGCCATCAGTGATGGGGGGCTAGCGGGAGAGGATACGCAGTATTTT.

The chain uses TRBV2 and TRBJ2-7, with D tentatively TRBD1 (6 bases). The V and J ends lost 6 bases and 0 bases respectively, with 12 bases between them. Germline values: CDR1 SNHLY, CDR2 FYNNEI. There are 14 residues in the CDR3. In DNA, the CDR3 is TGTGCCAGCAGCGTTGGACAGAGCTCCTACGAGCAGTACTTC. Translation gives CASSVGQSSYEQYF.

This chain uses TRBV9 with TRBJ1-5, with 7 positions matching TRBD1. The J segment lost 4 bases and the V segment lost 4 bases, leaving 2 bases of the junction unmatched. The CDR3 covers 13 residues. Germline CDR1 reads SGDLS; CDR2 reads YYNGEE. Here the CDR3 DNA reads TGTGCCAGCAGCAGACAGGGAAATCAGCCCCAGCATTTT. Protein: CASSRQGNQPQHF.

In regard to this clone: Different DNA sequences within this sample yield the same CDR3. The chain is built from TRBV5-1 and TRBJ2-5; TRBD2 aligns across 7 bases. The CDR3 is 15 amino acids. Germline-derived CDR1 and CDR2 are SGHRS and YFSETQ. V shed 2 bases and J 5 bases; nucleotides not matched to a gene: 9. CDR3: CASSFSAGAGETQYF. CDR3 DNA: TGCGCCAGCAGCTTTTCTGCGGGAGCGGGGGAGACCCAGTACTTC.

V usage is TRBV27 and J usage is TRBJ2-3; D remains ambiguous. Germline CDR1 is MNHEY and CDR2 is SMNVEV (reference sequence). The CDR3 sequence is 14 residues long. V dropped 5 bases and J dropped 5 bases, with 14 bases sitting between them. The CDR3 bases are TGTGCCAGCAGTCGACTCCTTAGTGGAGATACGCAGTATTTT. Encoded protein: CASSRLLSGDTQYF.

The chain employs TRBV4-1 and TRBJ1-2, with D possibly being TRBD1 (6 bases). The V gene lost 1 base and the J gene lost 4 bases, with 19 bases spanning the gap. From germline, CDR1 is MGHRA and CDR2 YSYEKL. This CDR3 comprises 17 residues. This chain's CDR3 is CASSQGDYRDLFYGYTF. The CDR3 DNA reads TGCGCCAGCAGCCAAGGCGACTACAGGGATCTATTCTATGGCTACACCTTC.

The CDR3 reads CASSPPVGGGWAQHF. The CDR3 DNA is TGTGCCAGCAGTCCGCCCGTCGGGGGAGGGTGGGCCCAGCATTTT. V and J are TRBV28 and TRBJ1-5; possible D gene TRBD1, 5 bases. With 5 bases removed from V and 11 bases from J, the gap between germline ends came to 22 bases. CDR3 length equals 15 residues. The germline V gene encodes CDR1 MDHEN and CDR2 SYDVKM. The whole variable domain, remainder taken from reference TRBV28 and TRBJ1-5, is DVKVTQSSRYLVKRTGEKVFLECVQDMDHENMFWYRQDPGLGLRLIYFSYDVKMKEKGDIPEGYSVSREKKERFSLILESASTNQTSMYLCASSPPVGGGWAQHFGDGTRLSIL.

The chain is built from TRBV5-4 and TRBJ1-4; perhaps TRBD1 as D (6 bases). V lost 4 bases and J lost 8, with 18 bases in between. The length of the CDR3 is 15 residues. Germline loops: CDR1 SGHNT, CDR2 YYREEE (reference sequence). In nucleotides, the CDR3 is TGTGCCAGCAGCCCGGACAGCCGCGGGGGGGAAAAACTGTTTTTT. Amino acid sequence: CASSPDSRGGEKLFF.

The rearrangement uses TRBV28 and TRBJ2-3, with 10 bases that match TRBD1. V shed 5 bases and J 5 bases; nucleotides not matched to a gene: 7. This CDR3 comprises 15 residues. Germline assignment: CDR1 MDHEN and CDR2 SYDVKM. In DNA, the CDR3 is TGTGCCAGCAGTACACCGACAGGGGGCGGAGATACGCAGTATTTT. This codes for CASSTPTGGGDTQYF.

This clone was detected once. V gene TRBV5-1 combines with J gene TRBJ1-2, with D possibly TRBD1 on 6 matching bases. The germline V gene has CDR1 SGHRS and CDR2 YFSETQ. Trimming stripped 0 bases from V and 8 bases from J, with 14 bases between. The CDR3 contains 14 residues. DNA of the CDR3: TGCGCCAGCAGCTTGGTGGCAGGGGTGCGGGGCTACACCTTC. As protein: CASSLVAGVRGYTF. Full variable domain (remainder filled in from reference TRBV5-1 and TRBJ1-2): KAGVTQTPRYLIKTRGQQVTLSCSPISGHRSVSWYQQTPGQGLQFLFEYFSETQRNKGNFPGRFSGRQFSNSRSEMNVSTLELGDSALYLCASSLVAGVRGYTFGSGTRLTVV.

A few counts support this clone. The CDR3, as DNA: TGTGCCAGCAGTTTAGGCGGGAATAACAATCAGCCCCAGCATTTT. Translation gives CASSLGGNNNQPQHF. The V and J genes are TRBV27 and TRBJ1-5; D is unresolved. V was shortened by 2 bases and J by 3 bases, with 11 bases between the two germline ends. The CDR3 is made up of 15 amino acids. Per germline, CDR1 MNHEY and CDR2 SMNVEV (reference sequence).

The V call is TRBV2, the J call TRBJ1-1; TRBD1 aligns across 11 bases. From germline, CDR1 is SNHLY and CDR2 FYNNEI. The CDR3 has 14 amino acids. The J segment lost 6 bases and the V segment lost 4 bases, leaving 4 bases of the junction unmatched. CDR3 in amino acids: CASSVGQGASEAFF. The CDR3 DNA follows: TGTGCCAGCAGTGTTGGACAGGGGGCTTCTGAAGCTTTCTTT.

The V call is TRBV6-6, the J call TRBJ2-7; D is unclear. This CDR3 spans 13 amino acids. With 11 bases removed from V and 2 bases from J, the gap between germline ends came to 16 bases. Germline values: CDR1 MNHNY, CDR2 SVGAGI (reference sequence). CDR3 amino acids: CAAAESSPYEQYF. The CDR3 nucleotides are TGTGCCGCGGCCGAAAGCAGTCCCTACGAGCAGTACTTC.

The genes are TRBV5-8 and TRBJ2-7; D not certain. The germline V gene encodes CDR1 SGHTS and CDR2 YDEGEE. Trimming shortened V by 4 bases and J by 0 bases, and 8 bases separated the two germline ends. CDR3 length: 13 residues. The CDR3 coding sequence is TGTGCCAGCAGCCTCCAGTCCTCCTACGAGCAGTACTTC. Its protein is CASSLQSSYEQYF. Drawing the rest from reference TRBV5-8 and TRBJ2-7, the complete variable domain is EAGVTQSPTHLIKTRGQQATLRCSPISGHTSVYWYQQALGLGLQFLLWYDEGEERNRGNFPPRFSGRQFPNYSSELNVNALELEDSALYLCASSLQSSYEQYFGPGTRLTVT.